This passage covers 2 T cell receptor beta chains from one sample sequenced in a study of T cell changes during pregnancy in multiple sclerosis. This table comes from immunoSEQ multiplex PCR, and its TCRdb copy is limited to in-frame clones, with some not included. The sample records fewer than 110,000 clones, around 92% being singletons. Sequences were derived from peripheral blood, sampled in the second trimester of pregnancy. The receptor set was obtained from a female donor with multiple sclerosis, enrolled in a pregnancy study.

The V gene is TRBV5-1, the J gene TRBJ1-1; 8 bases are a match to TRBD1. V lost 6 bases and J lost 4; bases outside the gene matches: 8. There are 14 residues in the CDR3. Germline V gene sequence: CDR1 SGHRS, CDR2 YFSETQ. CDR3 nucleotides: TGCGCCAGCAACTCACAGGGGGTGGGCACTGAAGCTTTCTTT. This encodes CASNSQGVGTEAFF.

The chain recombines TRBV30 with TRBJ1-5; TRBD1 agrees at 8 bases. The CDR3 extends over 14 amino acids. The V segment lost 1 base and the J segment 5 bases; nucleotides outside the gene matches: 4. CDR1 is GTSNPN, CDR2 SVGIG, per germline (reference sequence). The CDR3 region is CAWSGHRGDQPQHF. In DNA, the CDR3 is TGTGCCTGGAGTGGTCACAGGGGGGATCAGCCCCAGCATTTT.